This TCR beta chain was observed in a study of shared clonotypes between healthy human individuals. CDR1 is WNHNN, CDR2 SYGVQD, per germline (reference sequence). CDR3 length: 12 amino acids. Each cell subset's genomic DNA was divided evenly among several immunoSEQ plates. The data were produced by immunoSEQ multiplex PCR, yet TCRdb's version contains in-frame clones alone and is incomplete. In the table there are under 600,000 clones, about 96% of which are singletons. This clone was seen only once. An end of the junction does not agree with germline; a read error may underlie this. The sequence was obtained from a young woman in good health. The V call is TRBV10-1, the J call TRBJ1-1; the D gene is possibly TRBD1 (5 bases). Sequencing used naive CD4+ T cells sorted from blood. Subset in this sample: CD45RA+ positively selected. The CDR3: CASSKGTSPFSF. The CDR3 coding sequence is TGCGCCAGCAGTAAAGGGACTTCCCCTTTCTCCTTT.